The next 15 T cell receptor beta chains were all read from a single sample in a study of radiotherapy plus CTLA-4 blockade in lung cancer. TCRdb keeps only in-frame clones here, not all; method: immunoSEQ multiplex PCR. This table holds approximately 100,000 clones, more than 75% found once. The material sequenced was peripheral blood, taken from a patient treated with radiotherapy plus ipilimumab. Receptor source: a human donor with non-small cell lung cancer that progressed on radiotherapy plus ipilimumab. Some clones in this sample may be carry-over from other donors' samples.

The chain couples TRBV7-9 to TRBJ1-4; D unresolved. The CDR3 has 15 amino acids. Germline V gene sequence: CDR1 SEHNR, CDR2 FQNEAQ (reference sequence). The V end was cut by 5 bases, the J end by 0 bases, with 10 bases between. DNA of the CDR3: TGTGCCAGCAGCCATTTCCGGTCAACTAATGAAAAACTGTTTTTT. Translated: CASSHFRSTNEKLFF.

The gene calls are TRBV6-4 and TRBJ2-3, with TRBD2 matching 8 bases. The length of the CDR3 is 17 residues. Germline-derived CDR1 and CDR2 are MRHNA and SNTAGT. V was clipped by 0 bases and J by 3 bases; unmatched bases: 8. The CDR3 nucleotides read TGTGCCAGCAGTGACTCGTTCCGGGGGGGATTTACAGATACGCAGTATTTT. Protein sequence: CASSDSFRGGFTDTQYF.

The chain combines TRBV9 with TRBJ2-4, with TRBD1 as a possible D gene (6 bases). The CDR3 covers 13 residues. Between the trimmed V and J ends, which lost 0 bases and 5 bases, there was a span of 6 bases. Germline V gives CDR1 SGDLS, CDR2 YYNGEE. The CDR3 DNA follows: TGTGCCAGCAGCGTAGGACAGGAAAACATTCAGTACTTC. Protein product: CASSVGQENIQYF.

The V gene is TRBV2, the J gene TRBJ1-1, with D maybe TRBD1 (5 bases). The CDR3 runs to 14 residues. Trimming removed 5 bases from V and 1 base from J, with 11 bases in between. CDR1 and CDR2 (germline): SNHLY, FYNNEI. CDR3 sequence: CASSKGMGNTEAFF. The CDR3 DNA is TGTGCCAGCAGTAAGGGGATGGGGAACACTGAAGCTTTCTTT.

The V gene is TRBV18, the J gene TRBJ1-5; tentatively, D is TRBD1 (5 bases). Germline CDR1 and CDR2: KGHSH and LQKENI. Between the trimmed V and J ends, which lost 3 bases and 5 bases, there was a span of 11 bases. The CDR3 consists of 14 residues. In nucleotides, the CDR3 is TGTGCCAGCTCACCGTCGGGGGAAGATCAGCCCCAGCATTTT. Its protein product is CASSPSGEDQPQHF.

This sequence joins TRBV4-2 and TRBJ2-7; D call uncertain. With 0 bases removed from V and 0 bases from J, the gap between germline ends came to 12 bases. The CDR3 sequence is 16 residues long. Germline-derived CDR1 and CDR2 are LGHNA and YNFKEQ. The CDR3 nucleotides read TGTGCCAGCAGCCAAGATAGGGCGGACCCCTCCTACGAGCAGTACTTC. It is translated as CASSQDRADPSYEQYF.

V and J are TRBV5-6 and TRBJ1-1; D is uncertain. Trimming removed 4 bases at V and 7 bases at J, with 8 bases between. The CDR3 contains 11 residues. CDR1 and CDR2 (germline): SGHDT, YYEEEE. DNA for the CDR3: TGTGCCAGCAGCCTAGCCCTTGAAGCTTTCTTT. It yields the protein CASSLALEAFF.

This clone is a singleton in its sample. The gene calls are TRBV6-6 and TRBJ1-5, with 9 bases identical to TRBD1. Looked up from germline, CDR1 is MNHNY and CDR2 is SVGAGI (reference sequence). The CDR3 loop spans 15 amino acids. V lost 0 bases and J lost 9; bases outside the gene matches: 6. In nucleotides, the CDR3 is TGTGCCAGCAGTTACTCGGGACAGGGCGCGCGGCCCCAGCATTTT. The encoded protein is CASSYSGQGARPQHF.

The gene calls are TRBV15 and TRBJ1-6; D is perhaps TRBD1 (5 bases). The V and J ends lost 0 bases and 7 bases respectively, with 7 bases between them. CDR1 is LNHNV, CDR2 YYDKDF, per germline (reference sequence). This CDR3 comprises 14 residues. DNA for the CDR3: TGTGCCACCAGCAGAGACAGGGACAATTCACCCCTCCACTTT. This sequence encodes CATSRDRDNSPLHF.

This clone has a handful of counts. The V call is TRBV5-1, the J call TRBJ1-1; D is ambiguous. The CDR3 extends over 14 amino acids. In germline, CDR1 is SGHRS, CDR2 YFSETQ. V lost 0 bases, J lost 7 bases, and 13 bases lay in between. The CDR3 coding sequence is TGCGCCAGCAGCTTGGGCGGTGGTACCGATGAAGCTTTCTTT. It is translated as CASSLGGGTDEAFF.

V gene TRBV4-3 combines with J gene TRBJ1-3; no reliable D call. Trimming removed 0 bases at V and 0 bases at J, with 9 bases between. This CDR3 contains 16 residues. Germline lookup yields CDR1 LGHNA and CDR2 YSLEER. CDR3 amino acids: CASSQDPPSSGNTIYF. The CDR3 DNA reads TGCGCCAGCAGCCAAGATCCCCCGAGCTCTGGAAACACCATATATTTT.

This rearrangement joins TRBV4-3 to TRBJ2-1; 9 bases are shared with TRBD1. In germline, CDR1 is LGHNA, CDR2 YSLEER. V lost 2 bases, J lost 8 bases, and 7 bases stayed unmatched. The CDR3 totals 15 residues. Here the CDR3 reads CASSQIRTGADEQFF. For the CDR3, the DNA is TGCGCCAGCAGCCAAATACGGACAGGGGCGGATGAGCAGTTCTTC.

J is TRBJ1-5 and V is TRBV4-2, with TRBD1 matching 9 bases. CDR1 LGHNA and CDR2 YNFKEQ come from the germline V gene. The ends lost 1 base at V and 5 bases at J; junction bases unmatched: 9. The CDR3 is 17 amino acids. The chain's CDR3 is CASSQVKDRGKDQPQHF. The CDR3 region has the DNA TGTGCCAGCAGCCAAGTCAAGGACAGGGGAAAGGATCAGCCCCAGCATTTT.

This sequence joins TRBV6-6 and TRBJ2-7; the match to TRBD2 covers 11 bases. CDR3 length: 14 residues. V shed 7 bases, J shed 4 bases, and the junction held 6 bases outside the gene matches. CDR1 and CDR2 from the germline V gene are MNHNY and SVGAGI (reference sequence). CDR3 residues: CASTSSGGYYEQYF. CDR3 sequence (DNA): TGTGCCAGCACCTCTAGCGGGGGGTATTACGAGCAGTACTTC.

The chain couples TRBV18 to TRBJ2-2; 7 bases are a match to TRBD1. The CDR3 contains 17 residues. V dropped 0 bases and J dropped 0; count of bases not matched to a gene: 4. Germline V gene sequence: CDR1 KGHSH, CDR2 LQKENI. CDR3 nucleotides: TGTGCCAGCTCACCACCCGCAGACAGGGCGAACACCGGGGAGCTGTTTTTT. It yields the protein CASSPPADRANTGELFF.